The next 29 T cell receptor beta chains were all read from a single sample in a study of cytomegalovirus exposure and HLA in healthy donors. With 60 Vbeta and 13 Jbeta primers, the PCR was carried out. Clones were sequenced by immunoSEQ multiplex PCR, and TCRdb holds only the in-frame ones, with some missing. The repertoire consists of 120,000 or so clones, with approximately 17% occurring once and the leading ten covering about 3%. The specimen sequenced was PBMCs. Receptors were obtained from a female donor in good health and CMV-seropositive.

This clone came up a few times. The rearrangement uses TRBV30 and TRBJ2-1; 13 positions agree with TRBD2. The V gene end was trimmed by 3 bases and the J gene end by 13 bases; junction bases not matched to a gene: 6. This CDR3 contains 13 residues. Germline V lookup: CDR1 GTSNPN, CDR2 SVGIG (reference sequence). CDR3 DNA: TGTGCCTGGAGCTGGGGACTAGCGGGGAATCAGTTCTTC. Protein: CAWSWGLAGNQFF.

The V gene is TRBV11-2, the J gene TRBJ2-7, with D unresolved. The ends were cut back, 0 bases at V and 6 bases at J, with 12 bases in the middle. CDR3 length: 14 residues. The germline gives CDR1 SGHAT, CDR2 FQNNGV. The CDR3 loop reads CASSLESGTGEQYF. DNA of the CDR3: TGTGCCAGCAGCTTAGAATCGGGTACGGGCGAGCAGTACTTC.

The CDR3: CASSQQGGGIAFF. The DNA for the CDR3 is TGTGCCAGCAGCCAGCAGGGCGGTGGAATCGCTTTCTTT. The gene calls are TRBV7-2 and TRBJ1-1, with D maybe TRBD1 (5 bases). There are 13 residues in the CDR3. Germline CDR1 reads SGHTA; CDR2 reads FQGNSA. The V and J ends lost 5 bases and 11 bases respectively, with 18 bases between them.

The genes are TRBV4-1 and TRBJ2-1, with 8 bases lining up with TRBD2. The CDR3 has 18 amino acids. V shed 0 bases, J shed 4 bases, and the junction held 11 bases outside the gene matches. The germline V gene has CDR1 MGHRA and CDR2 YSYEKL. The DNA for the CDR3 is TGCGCCAGCAGCCAAGATCCTATCGGGGGACTAGTGTACAATGAGCAGTTCTTC. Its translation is CASSQDPIGGLVYNEQFF.

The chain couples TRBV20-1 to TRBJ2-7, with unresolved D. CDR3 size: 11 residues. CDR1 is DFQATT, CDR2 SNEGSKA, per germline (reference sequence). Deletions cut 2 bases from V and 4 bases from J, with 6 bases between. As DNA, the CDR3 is TGCAGTGCTAGACTCGGTTACGAGCAGTACTTC. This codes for CSARLGYEQYF.

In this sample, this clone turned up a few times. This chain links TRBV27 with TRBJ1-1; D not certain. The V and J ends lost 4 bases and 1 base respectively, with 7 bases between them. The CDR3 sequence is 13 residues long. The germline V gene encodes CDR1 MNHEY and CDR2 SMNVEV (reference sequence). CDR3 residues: CASSYTKNTEAFF. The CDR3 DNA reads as TGTGCCAGCAGTTACACGAAGAACACTGAAGCTTTCTTT.

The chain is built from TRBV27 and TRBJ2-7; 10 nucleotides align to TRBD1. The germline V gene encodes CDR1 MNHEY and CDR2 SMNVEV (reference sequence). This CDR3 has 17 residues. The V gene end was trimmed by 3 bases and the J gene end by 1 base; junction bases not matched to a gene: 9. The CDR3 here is CASSFYPGQGSSYEQYF. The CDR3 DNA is TGTGCCAGCAGTTTCTACCCGGGACAGGGGTCTTCCTACGAGCAGTACTTC.

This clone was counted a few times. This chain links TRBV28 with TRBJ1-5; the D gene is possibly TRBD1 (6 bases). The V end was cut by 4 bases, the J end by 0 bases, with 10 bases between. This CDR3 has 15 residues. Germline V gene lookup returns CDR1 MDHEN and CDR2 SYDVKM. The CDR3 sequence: CASSSTGYSNQPQHF. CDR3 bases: TGTGCCAGCAGTTCGACAGGCTATAGCAATCAGCCCCAGCATTTT.

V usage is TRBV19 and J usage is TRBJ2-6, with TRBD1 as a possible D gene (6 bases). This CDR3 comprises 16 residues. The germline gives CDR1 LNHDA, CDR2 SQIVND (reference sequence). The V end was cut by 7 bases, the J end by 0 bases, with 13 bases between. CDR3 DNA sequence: TGTGCCAGTATGGGCAGGGGAGACTCTGGGGCCAACGTCCTGACTTTC. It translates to CASMGRGDSGANVLTF. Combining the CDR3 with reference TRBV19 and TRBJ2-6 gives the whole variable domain DGGITQSPKYLFRKEGQNVTLSCEQNLNHDAMYWYRQDPGQGLRLIYYSQIVNDFQKGDIAEGYSVSREKKESFPLTVTSAQKNPTAFYLCASMGRGDSGANVLTFGAGSRLTVL.

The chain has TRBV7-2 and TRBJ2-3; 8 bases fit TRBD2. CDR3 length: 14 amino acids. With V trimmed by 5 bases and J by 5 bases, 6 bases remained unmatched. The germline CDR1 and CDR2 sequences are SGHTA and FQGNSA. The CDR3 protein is CASSISGMRDTQYF. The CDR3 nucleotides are TGTGCCAGCAGCATTAGCGGGATGAGAGATACGCAGTATTTT.

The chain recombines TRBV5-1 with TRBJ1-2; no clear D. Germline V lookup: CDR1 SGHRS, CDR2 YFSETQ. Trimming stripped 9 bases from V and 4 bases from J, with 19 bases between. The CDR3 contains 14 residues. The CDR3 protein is CATNPDPDSYGYTF. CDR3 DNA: TGCGCCACCAACCCCGACCCGGACTCCTATGGCTACACCTTC. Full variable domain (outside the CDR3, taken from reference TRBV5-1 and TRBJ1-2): KAGVTQTPRYLIKTRGQQVTLSCSPISGHRSVSWYQQTPGQGLQFLFEYFSETQRNKGNFPGRFSGRQFSNSRSEMNVSTLELGDSALYLCATNPDPDSYGYTFGSGTRLTVV.

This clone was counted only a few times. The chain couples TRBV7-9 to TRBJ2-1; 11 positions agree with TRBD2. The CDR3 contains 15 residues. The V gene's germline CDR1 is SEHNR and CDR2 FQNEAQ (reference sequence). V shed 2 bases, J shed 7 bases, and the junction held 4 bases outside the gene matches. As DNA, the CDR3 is TGTGCCAGCAGCTTATCGGTAGCGGGGGGGAATGAGCAGTTCTTC. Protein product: CASSLSVAGGNEQFF.

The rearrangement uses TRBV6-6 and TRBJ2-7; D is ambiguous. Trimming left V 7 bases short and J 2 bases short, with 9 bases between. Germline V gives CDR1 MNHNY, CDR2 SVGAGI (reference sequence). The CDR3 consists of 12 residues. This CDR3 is CASTTNPYEQYF. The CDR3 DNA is TGTGCCAGCACTACCAACCCCTACGAGCAGTACTTC.

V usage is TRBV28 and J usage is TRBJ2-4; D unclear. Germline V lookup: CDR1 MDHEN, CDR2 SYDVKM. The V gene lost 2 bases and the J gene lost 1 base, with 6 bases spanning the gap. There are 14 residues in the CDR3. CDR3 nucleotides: TGTGCCAGCAGTTTAAGTCAGGCCAAAAACATTCAGTACTTC. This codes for CASSLSQAKNIQYF. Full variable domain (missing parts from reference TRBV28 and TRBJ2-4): DVKVTQSSRYLVKRTGEKVFLECVQDMDHENMFWYRQDPGLGLRLIYFSYDVKMKEKGDIPEGYSVSREKKERFSLILESASTNQTSMYLCASSLSQAKNIQYFGAGTRLSVL.

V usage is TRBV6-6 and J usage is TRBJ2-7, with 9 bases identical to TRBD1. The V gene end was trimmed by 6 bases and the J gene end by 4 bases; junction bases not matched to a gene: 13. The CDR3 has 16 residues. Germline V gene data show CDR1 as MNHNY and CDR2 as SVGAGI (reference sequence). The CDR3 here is CASSTFPGTGYYEQYF. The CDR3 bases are TGTGCCAGCAGCACCTTCCCCGGGACAGGGTATTACGAGCAGTACTTC.

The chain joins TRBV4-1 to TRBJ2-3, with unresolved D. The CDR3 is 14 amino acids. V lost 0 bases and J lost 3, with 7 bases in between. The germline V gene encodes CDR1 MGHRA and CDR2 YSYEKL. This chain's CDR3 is CASSQEQQTDTQYF. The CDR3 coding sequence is TGCGCCAGCAGCCAAGAACAACAGACAGATACGCAGTATTTT.

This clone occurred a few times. The CDR3 region is CAWSFAGRSSDTQYF. The CDR3, as DNA: TGTGCCTGGAGTTTTGCGGGGAGGTCCTCAGATACGCAGTATTTT. The chain combines TRBV30 with TRBJ2-3; perhaps TRBD2 as D (6 bases). Germline CDR1 and CDR2: GTSNPN and SVGIG (reference sequence). V lost 2 bases, J lost 4 bases, and 16 bases lay in between. The CDR3 runs 15 residues.

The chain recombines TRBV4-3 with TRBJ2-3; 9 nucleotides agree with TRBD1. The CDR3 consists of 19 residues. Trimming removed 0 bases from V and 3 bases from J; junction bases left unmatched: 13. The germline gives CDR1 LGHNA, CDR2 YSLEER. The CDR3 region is CASSQEVRGQGSGTDTQYF. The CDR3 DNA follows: TGCGCCAGCAGCCAAGAGGTCCGGGGACAGGGATCGGGTACAGATACGCAGTATTTT.

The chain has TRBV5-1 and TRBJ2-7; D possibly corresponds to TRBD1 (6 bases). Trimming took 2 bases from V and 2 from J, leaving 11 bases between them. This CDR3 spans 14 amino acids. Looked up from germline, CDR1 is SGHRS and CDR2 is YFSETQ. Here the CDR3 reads CASSFKGDPYEQYF. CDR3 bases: TGCGCCAGCAGCTTCAAGGGGGATCCCTACGAGCAGTACTTC. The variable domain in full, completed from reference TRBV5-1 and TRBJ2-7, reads KAGVTQTPRYLIKTRGQQVTLSCSPISGHRSVSWYQQTPGQGLQFLFEYFSETQRNKGNFPGRFSGRQFSNSRSEMNVSTLELGDSALYLCASSFKGDPYEQYFGPGTRLTVT.

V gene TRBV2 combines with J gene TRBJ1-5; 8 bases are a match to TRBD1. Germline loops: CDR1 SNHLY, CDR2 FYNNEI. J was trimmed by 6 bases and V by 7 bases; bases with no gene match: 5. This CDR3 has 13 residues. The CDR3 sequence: CASKGQGGQPQHF. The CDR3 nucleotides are TGTGCCAGCAAAGGACAGGGTGGTCAGCCCCAGCATTTT.

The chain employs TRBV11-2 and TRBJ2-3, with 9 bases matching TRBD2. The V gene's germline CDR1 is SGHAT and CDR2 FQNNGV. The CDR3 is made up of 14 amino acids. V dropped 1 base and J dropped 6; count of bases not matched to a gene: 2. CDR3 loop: CASSLVLAGDTQYF. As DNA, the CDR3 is TGTGCCAGCAGCTTAGTTCTAGCGGGGGATACGCAGTATTTT.

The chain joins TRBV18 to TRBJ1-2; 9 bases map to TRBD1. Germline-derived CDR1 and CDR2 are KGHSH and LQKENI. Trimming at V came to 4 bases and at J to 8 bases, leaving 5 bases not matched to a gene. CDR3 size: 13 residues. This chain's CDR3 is CASSRGQGDGYTF. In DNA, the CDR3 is TGTGCCAGCTCACGGGGACAGGGAGACGGCTACACCTTC.

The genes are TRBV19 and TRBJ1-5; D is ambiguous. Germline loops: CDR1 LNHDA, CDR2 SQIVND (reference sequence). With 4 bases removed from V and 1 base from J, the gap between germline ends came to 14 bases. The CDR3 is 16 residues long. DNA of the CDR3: TGTGCCAGTAGTAGGTCAGGAATCTCGAGCAATCAGCCCCAGCATTTT. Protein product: CASSRSGISSNQPQHF.

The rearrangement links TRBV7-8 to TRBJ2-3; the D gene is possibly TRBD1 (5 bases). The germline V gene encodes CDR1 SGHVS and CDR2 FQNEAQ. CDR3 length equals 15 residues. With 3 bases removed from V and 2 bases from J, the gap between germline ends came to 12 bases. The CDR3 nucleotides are TGTGCCAGCAGCTTTGTGCCGACAGTCACAGATACGCAGTATTTT. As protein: CASSFVPTVTDTQYF. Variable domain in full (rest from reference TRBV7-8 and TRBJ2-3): GAGVSQSPRYKVAKRGQDVALRCDPISGHVSLFWYQQALGQGPEFLTYFQNEAQLDKSGLPSDRFFAERPEGSVSTLKIQRTQQEDSAVYLCASSFVPTVTDTQYFGPGTRLTVL.

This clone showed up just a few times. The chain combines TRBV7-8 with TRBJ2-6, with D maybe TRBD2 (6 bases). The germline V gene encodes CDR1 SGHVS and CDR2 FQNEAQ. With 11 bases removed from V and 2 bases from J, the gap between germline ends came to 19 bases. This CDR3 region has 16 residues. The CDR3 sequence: CASAEGQSAGANVLTF. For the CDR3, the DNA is TGTGCCTCCGCGGAGGGGCAATCTGCTGGGGCCAACGTCCTGACTTTC.

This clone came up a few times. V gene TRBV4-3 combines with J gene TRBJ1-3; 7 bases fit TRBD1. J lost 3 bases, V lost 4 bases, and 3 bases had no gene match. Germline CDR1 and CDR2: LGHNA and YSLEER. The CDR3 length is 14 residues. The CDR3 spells CASSRQGNGNTIYF. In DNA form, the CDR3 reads TGCGCCAGCAGCCGACAGGGTAATGGAAACACCATATATTTT.

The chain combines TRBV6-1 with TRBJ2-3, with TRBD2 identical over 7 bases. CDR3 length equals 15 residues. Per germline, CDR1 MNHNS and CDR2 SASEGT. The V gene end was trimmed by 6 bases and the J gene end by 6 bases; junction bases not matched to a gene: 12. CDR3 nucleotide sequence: TGTGCCAGCAGGCCCAACGTAGGTAGCGGGGATACGCAGTATTTT. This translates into CASRPNVGSGDTQYF.

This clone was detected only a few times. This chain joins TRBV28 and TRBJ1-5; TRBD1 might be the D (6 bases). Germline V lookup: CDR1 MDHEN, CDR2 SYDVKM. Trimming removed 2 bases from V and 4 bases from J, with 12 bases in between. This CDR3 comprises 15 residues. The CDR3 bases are TGTGCCAGCAGTTTACGGATGCAGGGGAATCAGCCCCAGCATTTT. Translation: CASSLRMQGNQPQHF.

CDR3 sequence (DNA): TGTGCCAGCAGCTTAGCGGGGGTCGCTGAGCAGTTCTTC. Amino acids: CASSLAGVAEQFF. The chain has TRBV7-3 and TRBJ2-1; the match to TRBD2 covers 7 bases. The germline V gene encodes CDR1 SGHTA and CDR2 FQGTGA. This CDR3 has 13 amino acids. Trimming at V came to 2 bases and at J to 9 bases, leaving 4 bases not matched to a gene.